In its sample, the clone carrying this TCR beta chain was seen once. The data originate from a study of blood T cell repertoires in COVID-19. Study-level information: Sites across the United States, Italy and Spain contributed samples from acute and convalescent COVID-19. The analysed material was cDNA or gDNA that came from T cells, B-cell-depleted T cells, or PBMCs.

Source study methods: Quantification of nucleated cells was approximated via reference gene primer amplification. Measured with immunoSEQ multiplex PCR; TCRdb has only the in-frame clones, and not every one. The DNA gave D and trimming, while V, J and clone size come from that table. The table records approximately 230,000 clones, 75% to 90% of them present only once. The germline V and J ends were trimmed by 7 bases and 5 bases, with 9 bases remaining between them. The CDR3 has 10 amino acids. Germline values: CDR1 DFQATT, CDR2 SNEGSKA (reference sequence). The TCR was taken from a man aged 25 to 45 who had recovered from COVID-19. Sequencing was done on a sample of peripheral blood. The chain links TRBV20-1 to TRBJ2-7; weak D call: TRBD1 (6 bases). The CDR3 protein is CSGGPDEQYF. Here the CDR3 DNA reads TGCAGTGGGGGGCCCGACGAGCAGTACTTC.